The 29 T cell receptor beta chains below all came from one sample that was sequenced in a study of beta chain features in type 1 diabetes. The entirety of the isolated RNA underwent reverse transcription, so expressed TCRB transcripts were sequenced. Assay: immunoSEQ multiplex PCR; the TCRdb copy retains only in-frame clones and omits some. The sample contains roughly 400,000 clones, about 14% of which appear only once. Material for sequencing was naive CD4+ T cells from blood. The source is a man aged 30 to 39 in good health.

This clone was detected a few times. This chain connects TRBV7-2 to TRBJ2-3; no definite D call. Trimming cost V 1 base and J 2 bases, with 10 bases left between them. The CDR3 is 15 amino acids. CDR1 SGHTA and CDR2 FQGNSA come from the germline V gene. CDR3 residues: CASSLGTLDTDTQYF. CDR3 nucleotide sequence: TGTGCCAGCAGCTTAGGGACCCTAGACACAGATACGCAGTATTTT.

The J gene is TRBJ1-4, the V gene TRBV7-9; D not certain. Trimming left V 4 bases short and J 12 bases short, with 9 bases between. The CDR3 is 11 amino acids. Germline V gene lookup returns CDR1 SEHNR and CDR2 FQNEAQ (reference sequence). In DNA form, the CDR3 reads TGTGCCAGCAGCTGGGAGGGCCAACTGTTTTTT. Translating gives CASSWEGQLFF.

The chain combines TRBV30 with TRBJ2-3, with TRBD1 identical over 12 bases. This CDR3 spans 19 amino acids. Germline lookup yields CDR1 GTSNPN and CDR2 SVGIG (reference sequence). V gave up 4 bases and J gave up 5 bases; unmatched junction bases: 19. CDR3 coding DNA: TGTGCCTGGATCGCAAAGGTGGCGGGGACAGGGGGCAAGAGAGATACGCAGTATTTT. Protein product: CAWIAKVAGTGGKRDTQYF.

This clone turned up a few times. The chain is built from TRBV25-1 and TRBJ2-1; 7 positions match TRBD1. Germline V lookup: CDR1 MGHDK, CDR2 SYGVNS. With 4 bases clipped from V and 7 bases from J, the junction kept 7 bases outside the gene matches. This CDR3 has 14 residues. This chain's CDR3 is CASSALRGRNEQFF. CDR3 in DNA: TGTGCCAGCAGTGCCCTTAGGGGGCGGAATGAGCAGTTCTTC. Supplemented by reference TRBV25-1 and TRBJ2-1, the full variable domain reads EADIYQTPRYLVIGTGKKITLECSQTMGHDKMYWYQQDPGMELHLIHYSYGVNSTEKGDLSSESTVSRIRTEHFPLTLESARPSHTSQYLCASSALRGRNEQFFGPGTRLTVL.

The V gene is TRBV6-5, the J gene TRBJ2-7, with 9 bases fitting TRBD1. Trimming cost V 6 bases and J 1 base; bases outside gene matches: 7. Germline-derived CDR1 and CDR2 are MNHEY and SVGAGI. This CDR3 is 15 amino acids long. CDR3 amino acids: CASSQDRGPSYEQYF. CDR3 DNA: TGTGCCAGCAGCCAGGACAGGGGCCCATCCTACGAGCAGTACTTC.

This clone has a handful of counts. The chain uses TRBV13 and TRBJ1-1; 8 positions match TRBD1. CDR1 PRHDT and CDR2 FYEKMQ come from the germline V gene (reference sequence). This CDR3 is 15 amino acids long. Trimming at V came to 4 bases and at J to 1 base, leaving 5 bases not matched to a gene. The CDR3 coding sequence is TGTGCCAGCAGCTCCTTCGACAGGGGGAACACTGAAGCTTTCTTT. Its translation is CASSSFDRGNTEAFF.

A few counts support this clone. The gene calls are TRBV23-1 and TRBJ2-7, with 9 positions matching TRBD1. TRBV23-1 is noted as an ORF with a role that remains uncertain. With V trimmed by 2 bases and J by 0 bases, 2 bases remained unmatched. The CDR3 covers 15 residues. In nucleotides, the CDR3 is TGCGCCAGCAGTCAAGGACAGGGGAGCTCCTACGAGCAGTACTTC. Its protein is CASSQGQGSSYEQYF.

This chain connects TRBV28 to TRBJ2-1; 7 nucleotides match TRBD1. The germline CDR1 and CDR2 sequences are MDHEN and SYDVKM. This CDR3 is built from 15 residues. The V segment lost 4 bases and the J segment 8 bases; nucleotides outside the gene matches: 11. CDR3 sequence reads: CASSSTTDRKHEQFF. CDR3 nucleotide sequence: TGTGCCAGCAGTTCGACGACGGACAGGAAACATGAGCAGTTCTTC. The entire variable domain, with the rest obtained from reference TRBV28 and TRBJ2-1, is as follows: DVKVTQSSRYLVKRTGEKVFLECVQDMDHENMFWYRQDPGLGLRLIYFSYDVKMKEKGDIPEGYSVSREKKERFSLILESASTNQTSMYLCASSSTTDRKHEQFFGPGTRLTVL.

The DNA of the CDR3 is TGTGCCAGCAGCCCTCTCCCCCACAGAGTTTATAGCAATCAGCCCCAGCATTTT. Translating gives CASSPLPHRVYSNQPQHF. The chain couples TRBV7-9 to TRBJ1-5, with D hard to call. Germline V gives CDR1 SEHNR, CDR2 FQNEAQ (reference sequence). This CDR3 spans 18 amino acids. Between the trimmed V and J ends, which lost 5 bases and 0 bases, there was a span of 20 bases.

The V and J genes are TRBV10-3 and TRBJ2-3, with a tentative D call TRBD2 (6 bases). Germline values: CDR1 ENHRY, CDR2 SYGVKD. Trimming took off 4 bases at V and 2 bases at J, with 16 bases between the two ends. This CDR3 contains 16 residues. Here the CDR3 reads CAISGSWRGDTDTQYF. DNA for the CDR3: TGTGCCATCAGTGGTAGTTGGCGGGGAGACACAGATACGCAGTATTTT.

Only a few counts were recorded for this clone. The chain couples TRBV9 to TRBJ1-1; D gene uncertain. The CDR3 has 13 residues. Trimming removed 1 base from V and 1 base from J, with 5 bases in between. The germline V gene encodes CDR1 SGDLS and CDR2 YYNGEE. The CDR3, as DNA: TGTGCCAGCAGCGTATACGGGAACACTGAAGCTTTCTTT. This gives the protein CASSVYGNTEAFF.

At least ten counts were recorded for this clone. The CDR3 reads CAWSAPQGNEAFF. Written as DNA, the CDR3 is TGTGCCTGGAGTGCTCCCCAGGGAAATGAAGCTTTCTTT. This chain uses TRBV30 with TRBJ1-1; tentatively, D is TRBD1 (5 bases). Germline V gene lookup returns CDR1 GTSNPN and CDR2 SVGIG (reference sequence). The CDR3 is made up of 13 amino acids. The V and J ends lost 1 base and 7 bases respectively, with 13 bases between them.

This clone turned up a few times. The chain links TRBV4-3 to TRBJ1-3; D ambiguous. The germline gives CDR1 LGHNA, CDR2 YSLEER. The CDR3 is 13 residues long. With 1 base removed from V and 7 bases from J, the gap between germline ends came to 8 bases. The DNA of the CDR3 is TGCGCCAGCAGCCAAGGGACGAGGAACACCATATATTTT. It specifies CASSQGTRNTIYF.

The chain is built from TRBV27 and TRBJ2-5; D unclear. The CDR3 contains 10 residues. Trimming cost V 6 bases and J 5 bases, with 4 bases left between them. CDR1 is MNHEY and CDR2 is SMNVEV in the germline V gene (reference sequence). The CDR3 bases are TGTGCCAGCAGGGTTGAGACCCAGTACTTC. Translating gives CASRVETQYF.

This clone occurred a few times. The J gene is TRBJ1-1, the V gene TRBV7-9; D is unclear. CDR1 is SEHNR, CDR2 FQNEAQ, per germline (reference sequence). V was shortened by 1 base and J by 2 bases, with 8 bases between the two germline ends. The CDR3 sequence is 14 residues long. The chain's CDR3 is CASSLGWGNTEAFF. Written as DNA, the CDR3 is TGTGCCAGCAGCTTAGGGTGGGGAAACACTGAAGCTTTCTTT. Looking up the rest from reference TRBV7-9 and TRBJ1-1 gives the full variable domain: DTGVSQNPRHKITKRGQNVTFRCDPISEHNRLYWYRQTLGQGPEFLTYFQNEAQLEKSRLLSDRFSAERPKGSFSTLEIQRTEQGDSAMYLCASSLGWGNTEAFFGQGTRLTVV.

This clone showed up just a few times. CDR3 nucleotides: TGTGCCTGGGACAGGGAGTGGGGAAACACCATATATTTT. Encoded protein: CAWDREWGNTIYF. The rearrangement uses TRBV30 and TRBJ1-3, with 7 bases that match TRBD1. Germline V lookup: CDR1 GTSNPN, CDR2 SVGIG (reference sequence). The CDR3 loop spans 13 amino acids. J gave up 4 bases and V 5 bases, and 5 bases lay outside the gene matches.

This clone has a handful of counts. V usage is TRBV12-5 and J usage is TRBJ2-7; 10 bases match TRBD2. The germline V gene has CDR1 LGHNT and CDR2 FRNRAP. The CDR3 extends over 16 amino acids. The ends lost 4 bases at V and 7 bases at J; junction bases unmatched: 13. CDR3 DNA sequence: TGTGCTAGTGGTTCCACCGCAGCGGGAGGGCCTCGGGAGCAGTACGTC. Translated: CASGSTAAGGPREQYV.

V is TRBV9 and J is TRBJ2-5; D not resolved. The CDR3 consists of 11 residues. Germline values: CDR1 SGDLS, CDR2 YYNGEE. Trimming removed 3 bases at V and 5 bases at J, with 5 bases between. CDR3 sequence: CASSGGETQYF. The CDR3 DNA reads TGTGCCAGCAGCGGCGGTGAGACCCAGTACTTC.

This clone turned up a few times. The chain employs TRBV5-1 and TRBJ2-1; D tentatively reads TRBD1 or TRBD2 (5 bases each). The CDR3 runs to 14 residues. V dropped 4 bases and J dropped 10 bases, with 18 bases sitting between them. Germline values: CDR1 SGHRS, CDR2 YFSETQ. In nucleotides, the CDR3 is TGCGCCAGCAGCCCTACTAGATGGGACGGGGAGCAGTTCTTC. It codes for CASSPTRWDGEQFF.

V usage is TRBV13 and J usage is TRBJ1-2, with 9 positions matching TRBD1. CDR3 length: 12 amino acids. V trimming: 5 bases; J trimming: 7 bases; junction bases outside the gene matches: 2. Per germline, CDR1 PRHDT and CDR2 FYEKMQ (reference sequence). The CDR3 nucleotides are TGTGCCAGCAGCCGGACAGGGGCTGGCTACACCTTC. Protein product: CASSRTGAGYTF.

This chain connects TRBV7-9 to TRBJ2-3; 7 bases are shared with TRBD1. J lost 6 bases, V lost 8 bases, and 14 bases had no gene match. Germline assignment: CDR1 SEHNR and CDR2 FQNEAQ (reference sequence). This CDR3 is 15 amino acids long. CDR3 sequence: CASYLLIRGGDTQYF. DNA for the CDR3: TGTGCCAGCTACCTCCTAATAAGAGGGGGCGATACGCAGTATTTT.

In this sample, this clone turned up once. This chain joins TRBV2 and TRBJ2-7, with D possibly matching TRBD1 (6 bases). The CDR3 loop spans 12 amino acids. Per the germline V gene, CDR1 is SNHLY and CDR2 is FYNNEI. Trimming left V 9 bases short and J 5 bases short, with 14 bases between. The CDR3: CASNRDLDEQYF. In DNA form, the CDR3 reads TGTGCCAGTAACAGGGATCTGGACGAGCAGTACTTC.

The rearrangement links TRBV25-1 to TRBJ2-7; D is unclear. This CDR3 has 12 residues. Germline V gene lookup returns CDR1 MGHDK and CDR2 SYGVNS. Trimming cost V 6 bases and J 4 bases, with 10 bases left between them. The DNA for the CDR3 is TGTGCCAGCAGCGCCCTCGGGTACGAGCAGTACTTC. As protein: CASSALGYEQYF.

The V and J genes are TRBV5-4 and TRBJ2-4; 10 nucleotides align to TRBD1. Germline CDR1 is SGHNT and CDR2 is YYREEE (reference sequence). The CDR3 sequence is 17 residues long. The V and J ends lost 2 bases and 0 bases, in that order; junction bases with no gene match: 5. CDR3 amino acids: CASSFWDRGIAKNIQYF. Here the CDR3 DNA reads TGTGCCAGCAGCTTTTGGGACAGGGGAATAGCCAAAAACATTCAGTACTTC. Combining the CDR3 with reference TRBV5-4 and TRBJ2-4 gives the whole variable domain ETGVTQSPTHLIKTRGQQVTLRCSSQSGHNTVSWYQQALGQGPQFIFQYYREEENGRGNFPPRFSGLQFPNYSSELNVNALELDDSALYLCASSFWDRGIAKNIQYFGAGTRLSVL.

This clone has a handful of counts. The chain combines TRBV2 with TRBJ2-7, with D hard to call. This CDR3 contains 11 residues. The germline V gene encodes CDR1 SNHLY and CDR2 FYNNEI. V gave up 7 bases and J gave up 7 bases, with 11 bases separating them. CDR3 sequence: CASKGVREQYV. CDR3 in DNA: TGTGCCAGCAAAGGAGTGCGGGAGCAGTACGTC.

The chain couples TRBV9 to TRBJ2-7, with D perhaps assigned TRBD1 or TRBD2 (5 bases each). This CDR3 comprises 14 residues. Trimming shortened V by 0 bases and J by 3 bases, and 10 bases separated the two germline ends. Germline V lookup: CDR1 SGDLS, CDR2 YYNGEE. The CDR3 here is CASSVAGDRYEQYF. CDR3 sequence (DNA): TGTGCCAGCAGCGTAGCTGGGGACCGCTACGAGCAGTACTTC.

The chain recombines TRBV16 with TRBJ2-7, with D perhaps TRBD1 (5 bases). In germline, CDR1 is KGHSY, CDR2 FQNENV. This CDR3 comprises 13 residues. With 2 bases removed from V and 2 bases from J, the gap between germline ends came to 7 bases. The CDR3 region is CASSQRQTYEQYV. CDR3 nucleotides: TGTGCCAGCAGCCAACGACAGACCTACGAGCAGTACGTC.

The chain joins TRBV30 to TRBJ2-1; D not resolved. This CDR3 is built from 13 residues. Germline CDR1 and CDR2: GTSNPN and SVGIG (reference sequence). Trimming cost V 0 bases and J 5 bases, with 8 bases left between them. This chain's CDR3 is CAWSVRMDNEQFF. CDR3 DNA: TGTGCCTGGAGTGTACGGATGGACAATGAGCAGTTCTTC.

This clone occurred a few times. The chain has TRBV7-9 and TRBJ2-5; a possible D gene is TRBD2 (6 bases). Per germline, CDR1 SEHNR and CDR2 FQNEAQ (reference sequence). V lost 3 bases, J lost 2 bases, and 16 bases lay in between. The CDR3 has 16 residues. The CDR3 sequence: CASSFNPGLVQETQYF. CDR3 DNA: TGTGCCAGCAGCTTCAATCCGGGACTCGTACAAGAGACCCAGTACTTC.